The 18 T cell receptor beta chains reported below all come from one sample, sequenced in a study of T cell repertoires in cytomegalovirus infection. MiXCR was run by TCRdb on the reads, yielding one entry per CDR3 protein. The sample includes 900,000 to 950,000 distinct CDR3 sequences, approximately 31% of them seen just once. No antigen is known for these receptors. Material: cultured CD8+ T cells from PBMCs, obtained from culture after CMV antigen stimulation. The receptor source for this set is a human donor in good health (CMV status not recorded). Some clones in this sample may be carry-over from other donors' samples.

This clonotype was counted between two and nine times. The CDR3 reads CAIRQGDYGYTF. DNA for the CDR3: TGTGCCATCCGACAGGGGGACTATGGCTACACCTTC. The chain is built from TRBV12-3 or TRBV12-4 and TRBJ1-2, with 9 bases that match TRBD1. V gave up 10 bases and J gave up 3 bases; unmatched junction bases: 3. This CDR3 has 12 amino acids.

This clonotype was counted between two and nine times. The gene calls are TRBV7-6 and TRBJ2-1; the D gene is possibly TRBD1 (5 bases). CDR1 and CDR2 from the germline V gene are SGHVS and FNYEAQ. The CDR3 spans 14 residues. V dropped 5 bases and J dropped 2 bases, with 10 bases sitting between them. CDR3 loop: CASSRVGAYNEQFF. The CDR3, as DNA: TGTGCCAGCAGCCGAGTAGGGGCCTACAATGAGCAGTTCTTC.

The chain carries TRBV6-2 or TRBV6-3 and TRBJ1-1, with D unresolved. Looked up from germline, CDR1 is MNHEY and CDR2 is SVGEGT. This CDR3 is 13 amino acids long. Deletions cut 0 bases from V and 9 bases from J, with 11 bases between. The CDR3 nucleotides read TGTGCCAGCAGTTACTCGAGTTCCGACAAAGCTTTCTTT. This translates into CASSYSSSDKAFF.

This clonotype was seen repeatedly, ten times or more. This sequence joins TRBV5-1 and TRBJ1-4, with D uncertain. V lost 5 bases and J lost 7, with 9 bases in between. Germline loops: CDR1 SGHRS, CDR2 YFSETQ. The CDR3 has 12 residues. The CDR3 sequence: CASRRVGEKLFF. CDR3 coding DNA: TGCGCCAGCAGACGAGTGGGTGAAAAACTGTTTTTT.

This clonotype has at least ten counts. V and J are TRBV18 and TRBJ1-1, with D unresolved. The CDR3 has 15 amino acids. Germline lookup yields CDR1 KGHSH and CDR2 LQKENI. Trimming took off 3 bases at V and 1 base at J, with 12 bases between the two ends. DNA for the CDR3: TGTGCCAGCTCACCGCGGACGACTGGGAACACTGAAGCTTTCTTT. It translates to CASSPRTTGNTEAFF. Looking up the rest from reference TRBV18 and TRBJ1-1 gives the full variable domain: NAGVMQNPRHLVRRRGQEARLRCSPMKGHSHVYWYRQLPEEGLKFMVYLQKENIIDESGMPKERFSAEFPKEGPSILRIQQVVRGDSAAYFCASSPRTTGNTEAFFGQGTRLTVV.

The table lists this clonotype with a few counts. V gene TRBV7-8 combines with J gene TRBJ2-7; no firm D call. Trimming cost V 4 bases and J 2 bases, with 12 bases left between them. Germline V gene data show CDR1 as SGHVS and CDR2 as FQNEAQ. The CDR3 has 14 residues. CDR3 sequence: CASSSWADTYEQYF. The CDR3 nucleotides read TGTGCCAGCAGCTCCTGGGCGGATACCTACGAGCAGTACTTC.

This clonotype occurred a few times. The gene calls are TRBV27 and TRBJ1-2; D is uncertain. Germline CDR1 reads MNHEY; CDR2 reads SMNVEV (reference sequence). The CDR3 has 15 residues. V was pared by 2 bases and J by 0 bases, with 10 bases between. CDR3 sequence reads: CASSLGSPTNYGYTF. As DNA, the CDR3 is TGTGCCAGCAGTTTAGGCTCCCCCACTAACTATGGCTACACCTTC.

This clonotype has more than one count but fewer than ten. J is TRBJ1-6 and V is TRBV9; 7 bases map to TRBD1. Trimming removed 0 bases from V and 8 bases from J; junction bases left unmatched: 5. The CDR3 has 15 residues. Germline V gene data show CDR1 as SGDLS and CDR2 as YYNGEE. In DNA, the CDR3 is TGTGCCAGCAGCGTAGAGGGACAGCTTGATTCACCCCTCCACTTT. This sequence encodes CASSVEGQLDSPLHF.

This clonotype was recorded a few times. Because the CDR3 is missing its conserved closing phenylalanine or tryptophan, this is likely a read error. Because the CDR3's place on the DNA is in doubt, the DNA is left out and the CDR3 is given as listed by TCRdb. The rearrangement uses TRBV7-8 and TRBJ2-1; TRBD2 is the table's D call and was not checked against the DNA. With termini counted, the CDR3 has 16 amino acids. The germline CDR1 and CDR2 sequences are SGHVS and FQNEAQ. The CDR3 spells CASSPTTSGGAVSLEI.

This clonotype was seen more than once but under ten times. The rearrangement uses TRBV10-3 and TRBJ2-7, with TRBD1 matching 9 bases. This CDR3 comprises 17 residues. J gave up 1 base and V 3 bases, and 10 bases lay outside the gene matches. Germline V gives CDR1 ENHRY, CDR2 SYGVKD. CDR3 in DNA: TGTGCCATCAGTGACCCCGGGACAGGGAGTATTTCCTACGAGCAGTACTTC. Translated: CAISDPGTGSISYEQYF.

In its sample, this clonotype was seen a few times. The CDR3 reads CASSSRRSGANVLTF. Here the CDR3 DNA reads TGTGCCAGCAGTTCAAGGCGGTCTGGGGCCAACGTCCTGACTTTC. V and J are TRBV27 and TRBJ2-6; unclear D gene. CDR1 and CDR2 from the germline V gene are MNHEY and SMNVEV (reference sequence). V was cut by 4 bases and J by 1 base, with 8 bases left in between. CDR3 length: 15 amino acids.

V usage is TRBV19 and J usage is TRBJ1-6; D is undetermined. CDR1 and CDR2 (germline): LNHDA, SQIVND (reference sequence). There are 16 residues in the CDR3. Trimming cost V 5 bases and J 0 bases, with 11 bases left between them. CDR3 amino acids: CASSQDFFSYNSPLHF. The CDR3 DNA follows: TGTGCCAGTAGTCAAGACTTCTTCTCCTATAATTCACCCCTCCACTTT.

In its sample, this clonotype was seen a few times. The chain has TRBV7-9 and TRBJ1-4; 9 bases are shared with TRBD1. V was pared by 6 bases and J by 8 bases, with 4 bases of the junction left unmatched. The CDR3 has 13 residues. Germline CDR1 is SEHNR and CDR2 is FQNEAQ (reference sequence). The CDR3 reads CASRQGAGEKLFF. Here the CDR3 DNA reads TGTGCCAGCAGACAGGGGGCGGGGGAAAAACTGTTTTTT. The full variable domain, in which reference TRBV7-9 and TRBJ1-4 provide the parts outside the CDR3, is DTGVSQNPRHKITKRGQNVTFRCDPISEHNRLYWYRQTLGQGPEFLTYFQNEAQLEKSRLLSDRFSAERPKGSFSTLEIQRTEQGDSAMYLCASRQGAGEKLFFGSGTQLSVL.

Concerning this clonotype: This could be a read error, since a much larger clone is one nucleotide away. This rearrangement joins TRBV6-5 to TRBJ1-2; no definite D call. The CDR3 spans 14 residues. From germline, CDR1 is MNHEY and CDR2 SVGAGI. The CDR3 sequence is CVSSYSPGNYGYTF. Here the CDR3 DNA reads TGTGTCAGCAGTTACTCACCAGGAAACTATGGCTACACCTTC.

This chain joins TRBV28 and TRBJ2-4; 8 positions match TRBD1. Germline CDR1 reads MDHEN; CDR2 reads SYDVKM. After removal of 6 bases from V and 1 base from J, the junction contained 14 bases not matched to a gene. There are 18 residues in the CDR3. CDR3 loop: CASSAPRQGRWAKNIQYF. The CDR3 DNA follows: TGTGCCAGCAGCGCCCCCCGACAGGGGCGGTGGGCCAAAAACATTCAGTACTTC.

This chain connects TRBV7-2 to TRBJ2-7; D is uncertain. CDR1 is SGHTA, CDR2 FQGNSA, per germline. Trimming left V 1 base short and J 2 bases short, with 15 bases between. This CDR3 comprises 16 residues. The CDR3 region has the DNA TGTGCCAGCAGCTTAGTGGTGGCAGATGTAACCTACGAGCAGTACTTC. As protein: CASSLVVADVTYEQYF.

This clonotype was seen at least ten times. This chain connects TRBV12-3 or TRBV12-4 to TRBJ1-2; D is undetermined. CDR3 length: 15 amino acids. With 3 bases removed from V and 2 bases from J, the gap between germline ends came to 13 bases. Here the CDR3 reads CASSLGEGRNYGYTF. For the CDR3, the DNA is TGTGCCAGCAGTTTGGGCGAAGGGAGGAACTATGGCTACACCTTC.

This clonotype was found many times. In nucleotides, the CDR3 is TGCAGCGTTGAAGATCTCCCACTAATAGGCATTGAGCAGTTCTTC. Its translation is CSVEDLPLIGIEQFF. The chain links TRBV29-1 to TRBJ2-1; D gene ambiguous. V was shortened by 0 bases and J by 9 bases, with 18 bases between the two germline ends. Germline V CDR1 and CDR2: SQVTM, ANQGSEA. This CDR3 has 15 amino acids.